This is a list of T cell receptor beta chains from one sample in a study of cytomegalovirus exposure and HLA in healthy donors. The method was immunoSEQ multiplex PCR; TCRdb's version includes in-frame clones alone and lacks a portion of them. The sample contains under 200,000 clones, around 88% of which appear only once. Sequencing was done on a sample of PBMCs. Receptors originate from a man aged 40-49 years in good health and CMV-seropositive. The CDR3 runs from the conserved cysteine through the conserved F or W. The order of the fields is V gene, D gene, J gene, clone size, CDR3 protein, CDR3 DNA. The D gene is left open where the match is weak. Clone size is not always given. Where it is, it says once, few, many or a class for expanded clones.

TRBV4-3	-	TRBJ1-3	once	CASSQGGPGSGNTIYF	TGCGCCAGCAGCCAAGGGGGGCCGGGTTCTGGAAACACCATATATTTT
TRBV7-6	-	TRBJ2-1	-	CASSFWDFEQFF	TGTGCCAGCAGCTTTTGGGACTTTGAGCAGTTCTTC
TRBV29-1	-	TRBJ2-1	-	CSARGRGRGNEQFF	TGCAGCGCCCGGGGCAGGGGAAGGGGAAATGAGCAGTTCTTC
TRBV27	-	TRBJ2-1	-	CASSLSNSYNEQFF	TGTGCCAGCAGTTTGTCAAACTCCTACAATGAGCAGTTCTTC
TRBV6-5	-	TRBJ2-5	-	CASSSKTSYETQYF	TGTGCCAGCAGCTCCAAAACTAGCTACGAGACCCAGTACTTC
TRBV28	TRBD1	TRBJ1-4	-	CASLEDRANEKLFF	TGTGCCAGTCTTGAGGACAGGGCTAATGAAAAACTGTTTTTT
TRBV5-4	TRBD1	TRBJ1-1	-	CASSLDRANTEAFF	TGTGCCAGCAGCTTAGACAGGGCGAACACTGAAGCTTTCTTT
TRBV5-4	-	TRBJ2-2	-	CASSPVLANTGELFF	TGTGCCAGCAGCCCCGTACTAGCGAACACCGGGGAGCTGTTTTTT
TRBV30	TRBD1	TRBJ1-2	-	CAGIGQGADYGYTF	TGTGCCGGTATAGGACAGGGGGCAGACTATGGCTACACCTTC
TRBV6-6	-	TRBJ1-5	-	CASSWSLASNQSQHF	TGTGCCAGCAGCTGGAGCCTGGCGAGCAATCAGTCCCAGCATTTT
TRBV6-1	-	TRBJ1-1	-	CASSELSLTEAFF	TGTGCCAGCAGTGAACTCTCTCTCACTGAAGCTTTCTTT
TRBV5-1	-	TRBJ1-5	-	CASSLTSGNQPQHF	TGCGCCAGCAGCCTGACGAGCGGCAATCAGCCCCAGCATTTT
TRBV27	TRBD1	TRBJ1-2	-	CASRLQGGNYGYTF	TGTGCCAGCAGGCTGCAGGGGGGTAACTATGGCTACACCTTC
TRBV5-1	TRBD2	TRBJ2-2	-	CASSFSQLRGGRSGELFF	TGCGCCAGCAGTTTCTCCCAGCTTCGCGGCGGGAGAAGCGGGGAGCTGTTTTTT
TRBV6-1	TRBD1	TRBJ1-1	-	CASGYLQGAEAFF	TGTGCCAGCGGATACTTACAGGGGGCCGAAGCTTTCTTT
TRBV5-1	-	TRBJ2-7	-	CASSLGQIFSSYEQYF	TGCGCCAGCAGCTTGGGACAGATCTTTAGCTCCTACGAGCAGTACTTC
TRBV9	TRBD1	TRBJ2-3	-	CASSSRTGGTDTQYF	TGTGCCAGCAGCTCCCGGACAGGGGGAACAGATACGCAGTATTTT
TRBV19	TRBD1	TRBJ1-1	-	CASSKVRGRMVNTEAFF	TGTGCCAGTAGTAAGGTAAGGGGGCGGATGGTAAACACTGAAGCTTTCTTT
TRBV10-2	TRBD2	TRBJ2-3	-	CASAYYSGRSADTQYF	TGCGCCAGCGCCTATTATAGCGGGAGGTCCGCAGATACGCAGTATTTT
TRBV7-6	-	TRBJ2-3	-	CASSLGGATTTDTQYF	TGTGCCAGCAGCTTGGGGGGTGCAACTACCACAGATACGCAGTATTTT
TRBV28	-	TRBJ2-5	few	CASSLSGRGGETQYF	TGTGCCAGCAGTTTATCCGGGCGGGGCGGGGAGACCCAGTACTTC
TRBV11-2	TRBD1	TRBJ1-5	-	CASSRDRNQPQHF	TGTGCCAGCAGCCGGGACAGGAATCAGCCCCAGCATTTT
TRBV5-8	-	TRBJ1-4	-	CASSWASNGEKLFF	TGTGCCAGCAGCTGGGCGTCAAATGGTGAAAAACTGTTTTTT
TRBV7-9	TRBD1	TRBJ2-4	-	CASSITAGTGKNIQYF	TGTGCCAGCAGCATAACCGCTGGGACAGGGAAAAACATTCAGTACTTC
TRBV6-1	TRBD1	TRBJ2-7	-	CASTLQGVYEQYF	TGTGCCAGCACCCTACAGGGGGTTTACGAGCAGTACTTC
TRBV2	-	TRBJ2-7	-	CASSEVVSSREQYF	TGTGCCAGCAGTGAAGTTGTGAGCTCGCGGGAGCAGTACTTC
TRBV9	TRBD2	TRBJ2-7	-	CASSVGTLSGPSYEQYF	TGTGCCAGCAGCGTGGGAACCCTTAGCGGGCCCTCCTACGAGCAGTACTTC
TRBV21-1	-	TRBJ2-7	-	CASRRVLAGGGYEQYF	TGTGCCAGCAGAAGGGTTCTAGCGGGAGGTGGGTACGAGCAGTACTTC
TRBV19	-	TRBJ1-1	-	CASSISRSTEAFF	TGTGCCAGTAGTATTAGCCGTTCCACTGAAGCTTTCTTT
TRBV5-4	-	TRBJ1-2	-	CASSRGQDPGYTF	TGTGCCAGCAGCCGAGGGCAGGATCCTGGCTACACCTTC
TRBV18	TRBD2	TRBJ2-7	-	CASSPPVGGTSYEQYF	TGTGCCAGCTCACCACCGGTAGGCGGGACTAGCTACGAGCAGTACTTC
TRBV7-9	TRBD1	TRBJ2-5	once	CASSSRGTGEETQYF	TGTGCCAGCAGCTCGAGAGGGACAGGGGAGGAGACCCAGTACTTC
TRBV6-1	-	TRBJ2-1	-	CASRKTGDSYNEQFF	TGTGCCAGCAGGAAGACAGGTGATTCCTACAATGAGCAGTTCTTC
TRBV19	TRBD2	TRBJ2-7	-	CASSTSGRVYEQYF	TGTGCCAGTAGCACTAGCGGGAGAGTTTACGAGCAGTACTTC
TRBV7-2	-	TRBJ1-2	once	CASSPNSAGSGGYTF	TGTGCCAGCAGCCCCAATTCCGCTGGGTCAGGAGGCTACACCTTC
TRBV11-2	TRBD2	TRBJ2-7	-	CASSSVGGAREQYF	TGTGCCAGCAGCTCTGTCGGGGGGGCGCGCGAGCAGTACTTC
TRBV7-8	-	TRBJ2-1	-	CASSLWADNRYNEQFF	TGTGCCAGCAGCTTATGGGCCGACAACCGCTACAATGAGCAGTTCTTC
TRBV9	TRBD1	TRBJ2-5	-	CASSVDGTGWETQYF	TGTGCCAGCAGCGTCGACGGGACAGGGTGGGAGACCCAGTACTTC
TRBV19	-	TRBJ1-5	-	CASSDRLNQPQHF	TGTGCCAGCTCGGACAGACTCAATCAGCCCCAGCATTTT
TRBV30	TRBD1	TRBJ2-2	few	CAWRAGTANTGELFF	TGTGCCTGGAGGGCCGGGACAGCGAACACCGGGGAGCTGTTTTTT
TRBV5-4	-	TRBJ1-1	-	CASSRDINTEAFF	TGTGCCAGCAGCCGGGACATCAACACTGAAGCTTTCTTT
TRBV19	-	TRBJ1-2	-	CASSIDGQLFYGYTF	TGTGCCAGTAGTATTGATGGACAACTATTCTATGGCTACACCTTC
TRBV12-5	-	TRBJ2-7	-	CASGFITGNTLYEQYF	TGTGCTAGTGGTTTTATCACAGGCAATACCCTATACGAGCAGTACTTC
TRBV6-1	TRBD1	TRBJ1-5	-	CASIGTGGTNQPQHF	TGTGCCAGCATTGGGACAGGCGGTACCAATCAGCCCCAGCATTTT
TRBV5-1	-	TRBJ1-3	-	CASSLEQAHGNTIYF	TGCGCCAGCAGCTTGGAACAGGCTCATGGAAACACCATATATTTT
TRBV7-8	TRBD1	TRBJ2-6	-	CASSSPGQGFSGANVLTF	TGTGCCAGCAGTTCCCCGGGACAGGGGTTTTCTGGGGCCAACGTCCTGACTTTC
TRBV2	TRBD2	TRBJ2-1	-	CASKASGSSEQFF	TGTGCCAGCAAGGCTAGCGGGAGTAGTGAGCAGTTCTTC
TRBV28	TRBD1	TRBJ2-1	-	CASSGTGGSGRAYNEQFF	TGTGCCAGCAGTGGGACAGGGGGCAGCGGGAGGGCCTACAATGAGCAGTTCTTC
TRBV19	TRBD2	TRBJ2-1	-	CASSIPGAGGTYNEQFF	TGTGCCAGTAGTATCCCGGGAGCGGGAGGGACCTACAATGAGCAGTTCTTC
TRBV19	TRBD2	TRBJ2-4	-	CASSISLAGGPGHIQYF	TGTGCCAGTAGTATAAGTCTAGCGGGAGGGCCAGGACACATTCAGTACTTC